The clone carrying this TCR beta chain appeared once. This CDR3 contains 18 residues. V was pared by 2 bases and J by 9 bases, with 11 bases of the junction left unmatched. Per germline, CDR1 SGHTA and CDR2 FQGNSA. The record originates from a study of blood T cell repertoires in COVID-19. Sequencing used immunoSEQ multiplex PCR; TCRdb keeps in-frame clones, though not all of them. The sample lists around 120,000 clones, 60% to 85% occurring once. Sequenced material: peripheral blood. The source is a man in his 70s with acute or convalescent COVID-19. The chain carries TRBV7-2 and TRBJ2-1; 15 positions match TRBD2. CDR3: CASSLTPGLAGGHGEQFF. The CDR3 nucleotides read TGTGCCAGCAGCTTAACCCCCGGACTAGCGGGGGGGCATGGTGAGCAGTTCTTC.